This T cell receptor (beta chain) came from a study of control samples from healthy donors and cancer patients. Profiled with immunoSEQ multiplex PCR; TCRdb holds only in-frame clones, not every one. The table lists approximately 190,000 clones. Trimming took 2 bases from V and 2 from J, leaving 12 bases between them. The CDR3 is 15 amino acids. CDR1 and CDR2 from the germline V gene are MGHRA and YSYEKL. V gene TRBV4-1 combines with J gene TRBJ2-5, with D possibly TRBD2 on 5 matching bases. Material for sequencing was blood. The sequence derives from a woman between 25 and 40 years old in good health. CDR3 sequence reads: CASSQPQREQETQYF. As DNA, the CDR3 is TGCGCCAGCAGCCAACCACAGAGGGAGCAAGAGACCCAGTACTTC.